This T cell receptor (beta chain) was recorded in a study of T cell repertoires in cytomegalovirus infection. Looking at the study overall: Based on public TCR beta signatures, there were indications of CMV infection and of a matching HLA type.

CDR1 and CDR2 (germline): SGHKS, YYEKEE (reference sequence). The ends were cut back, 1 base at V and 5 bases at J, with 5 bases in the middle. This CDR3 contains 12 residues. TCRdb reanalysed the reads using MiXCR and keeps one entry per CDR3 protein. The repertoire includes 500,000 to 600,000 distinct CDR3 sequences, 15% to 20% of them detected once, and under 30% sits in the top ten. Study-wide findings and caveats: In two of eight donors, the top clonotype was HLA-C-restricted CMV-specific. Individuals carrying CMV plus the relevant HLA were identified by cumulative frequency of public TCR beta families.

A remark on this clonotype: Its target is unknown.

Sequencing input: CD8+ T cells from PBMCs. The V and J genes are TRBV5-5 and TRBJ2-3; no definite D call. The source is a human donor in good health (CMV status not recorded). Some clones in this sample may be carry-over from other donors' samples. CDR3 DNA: TGTGCCAGCAGCTTGACCCAAGATACGCAGTATTTT. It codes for CASSLTQDTQYF. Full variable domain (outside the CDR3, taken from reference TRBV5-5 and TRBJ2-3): DAGVTQSPTHLIKTRGQQVTLRCSPISGHKSVSWYQQVLGQGPQFIFQYYEKEERGRGNFPDRFSARQFPNYSSELNVNALLLGDSALYLCASSLTQDTQYFGPGTRLTVL.